The clone carrying this T cell receptor beta chain has a handful of counts. Antigen specificity is unknown. This entry belongs to a study of T cell responses to AZD1222 COVID-19 vaccine. Study-wide results and limits: The peak T cell response came first, and repertoires were sampled only after it.

Assay: immunoSEQ multiplex PCR; the TCRdb copy retains only in-frame clones and omits some. The repertoire holds 80,000 to 100,000 clones, with over 75% as singletons. The V end lost 3 bases, the J end lost 5 bases, and 10 bases lay between the germline ends. This CDR3 comprises 13 residues. CDR1 is SNHLY, CDR2 FYNNEI, per germline. The J gene is TRBJ1-1, the V gene TRBV2; possible D gene TRBD1, 6 bases. The clonotype originates from an adult who received the AZD1222 COVID-19 vaccine. The material sequenced was peripheral blood, taken 28 days after the second AZD1222 dose. The CDR3 DNA reads TGTGCCAGCAGTGAGGGGGCCAGGACTGAAGCTTTCTTT. It is translated as CASSEGARTEAFF.